This T cell receptor beta chain was observed in a study of CD8+CD57+ T cells in acquired aplastic anemia. The overall study: DNA recovered from sorted CD4+ and CD8+ cells had a mean of about 3.5 ug. Healthy donors had, on average, around 11 million reads for their CD4+ cells. Findings and limits, study-wide: In CD8+ cells, Simpson's diversity showed no significant difference between patients and controls. Almost 30 sequences, all CD8+ CDR3, were shared between patients and controls.

With regard to this clonotype: The antigen remains unidentified.

The germline V gene has CDR1 DFQATT and CDR2 SNEGSKA (reference sequence). V lost 3 bases and J 1 base, leaving 11 bases between the germline ends. This CDR3 spans 14 amino acids. Genomic DNA templated the TCR beta VDJ and CDR3 profiling. MiXCR, run by TCRdb on the reads, gives a single entry per CDR3 protein. The sample includes 150,000 to 200,000 distinct CDR3 sequences, about 60% seen only once; the top ten take 45% to 55%. This TCR was recovered from a human donor in good health. Specimen: sorted CD4+, CD8+, or CD8+CD57+ T cells (not recorded which) from PBMCs. The V and J genes are TRBV20-1 and TRBJ2-3; perhaps D is TRBD1 or TRBD2 (6 bases each). CDR3 sequence: CSASGGLGTDTQYF. CDR3 DNA sequence: TGCAGTGCTAGCGGGGGCCTAGGCACAGATACGCAGTATTTT.